This T cell receptor beta chain was documented in a study of blood T cell repertoires in COVID-19. TCRdb keeps only in-frame clones here, not all; method: immunoSEQ multiplex PCR. The table includes a few hundred thousand clones, roughly 87% detected once. The length of the CDR3 is 18 residues. J gave up 0 bases and V 6 bases, and 12 bases lay outside the gene matches. In germline, CDR1 is MRHNA, CDR2 SNTAGT. Sequenced input: PBMCs or T cells enriched from blood (not recorded which). The J gene is TRBJ1-5, the V gene TRBV6-4, with 9 bases fitting TRBD1. The TCR comes from a woman in her late teens or twenties who had recovered from COVID-19. DNA for the CDR3: TGTGCCAGCAGAAATTCTAAAGGGACAGGGCTTAGCAATCAGCCCCAGCATTTT. Amino acids: CASRNSKGTGLSNQPQHF.